The 16 T cell receptor beta chains below come from one sample, sequenced in a study of control samples from healthy donors and cancer patients. Sequenced by immunoSEQ multiplex PCR; TCRdb stores in-frame clones only, minus some. The sample yields under 60,000 clones, roughly 94% seen once. Sequences were obtained from blood. The receptors were sampled from a young man in good health.

J is TRBJ1-1 and V is TRBV9; 7 nucleotides agree with TRBD1. CDR3 size: 14 residues. The germline V gene has CDR1 SGDLS and CDR2 YYNGEE. Trimming took 0 bases from V and 8 from J; bases not matched to a gene: 7. As DNA, the CDR3 is TGTGCCAGCAGCGTAGTAGGGGGCGCAAACGAAGCTTTCTTT. Amino acid sequence: CASSVVGGANEAFF.

This sequence joins TRBV6-1 and TRBJ1-5; D is unclear. Trimming shortened V by 3 bases and J by 6 bases, and 15 bases separated the two germline ends. Germline values: CDR1 MNHNS, CDR2 SASEGT. The CDR3 is made up of 15 amino acids. The CDR3 here is CASSDEPWSGQPQHF. The CDR3 coding sequence is TGTGCCAGCAGTGACGAGCCATGGAGTGGTCAGCCCCAGCATTTT.

This chain uses TRBV4-1 with TRBJ2-7; TRBD1 agrees at 8 bases. Germline loops: CDR1 MGHRA, CDR2 YSYEKL. Trimming cost V 0 bases and J 4 bases; bases outside gene matches: 11. The length of the CDR3 is 17 residues. CDR3 bases: TGCGCCAGCAGCCAAGAAGGGCCGGGACAGGAGTTTTACGAGCAGTACTTC. Translation: CASSQEGPGQEFYEQYF.

The chain employs TRBV6-5 and TRBJ2-1; TRBD2 matches at 13 bases. Losses at the gene ends were 10 bases for V and 8 bases for J; bases not matched to a gene: 8. Germline V CDR1 and CDR2: MNHEY, SVGAGI. CDR3 length: 14 residues. The CDR3 DNA is TGTGCCACTTCTTGGGGGACTAGCGGGGATGAGCAGTTCTTC. Translated: CATSWGTSGDEQFF.

This chain connects TRBV10-3 to TRBJ2-5; possibly TRBD1 or TRBD2 for D (7 bases each). Germline-derived CDR1 and CDR2 are ENHRY and SYGVKD. V was trimmed by 6 bases and J by 2 bases, leaving 22 bases between them. The CDR3 runs 17 residues. The CDR3 DNA reads as TGTGCCATCAGCTCCGGGACAGAGAGGGGGGGACAAGAGACCCAGTACTTC. Translation gives CAISSGTERGGQETQYF.

V usage is TRBV27 and J usage is TRBJ1-2; 7 nucleotides line up with TRBD1. Germline CDR1 MNHEY, CDR2 SMNVEV (reference sequence). This CDR3 region has 18 residues. The trim removed 5 bases at V and 0 bases at J, leaving 15 bases unmatched. The CDR3 DNA sequence: TGTGCCAGCAGTCCTCAGAAATTAGGGGGCAAGGCTAACTATGGCTACACCTTC. The encoded protein is CASSPQKLGGKANYGYTF.

In its sample, this clone was seen once. The chain carries TRBV5-6 and TRBJ1-5, with TRBD1 matching 7 bases. V was pared by 4 bases and J by 0 bases, with 10 bases of the junction left unmatched. Looked up from germline, CDR1 is SGHDT and CDR2 is YYEEEE. The CDR3 is 17 amino acids. The CDR3 DNA reads as TGTGCCAGCAGCCCCAGGAGGACAGGCTCTAGCAATCAGCCCCAGCATTTT. As protein: CASSPRRTGSSNQPQHF. The complete variable domain, with remaining parts taken from reference TRBV5-6 and TRBJ1-5, reads DAGVTQSPTHLIKTRGQQVTLRCSPKSGHDTVSWYQQALGQGPQFIFQYYEEEERQRGNFPDRFSGHQFPNYSSELNVNALLLGDSALYLCASSPRRTGSSNQPQHFGDGTRLSIL.

About this clone itself: Other DNA sequences within the sample encode an identical CDR3. The V and J genes are TRBV3-1 (or the pseudogene TRBV3-2) and TRBJ1-2; 8 bases map to TRBD1. V was clipped by 4 bases and J by 8 bases; unmatched bases: 6. The germline V gene has CDR1 LGHDT and CDR2 YNNKEL (reference sequence). The CDR3 totals 13 residues. The CDR3 DNA follows: TGTGCCAGCAGCCCCGGACAGGGCGGCGGCTACACCTTC. Protein sequence: CASSPGQGGGYTF.

The J gene is TRBJ2-1, the V gene TRBV28, with a possible D match to TRBD1 (5 bases). Trimming pared 4 bases from V and 6 bases from J, leaving 10 bases between. Germline CDR1 and CDR2: MDHEN and SYDVKM. The CDR3 extends over 13 amino acids. CDR3 protein: CASSSTGFNEQFF. The CDR3 region has the DNA TGTGCCAGCAGTTCCACAGGCTTCAATGAGCAGTTCTTC.

The chain joins TRBV6-2 or TRBV6-3 to TRBJ2-1; D not certain. Germline loops: CDR1 MNHEY, CDR2 SVGEGT. CDR3 length: 15 amino acids. V lost 0 bases to trimming and J lost 7 bases, with 13 bases between them. Here the CDR3 DNA reads TGTGCCAGCAGTTACTCGAGCCTAGACGGGAATGAGCAGTTCTTC. Protein sequence: CASSYSSLDGNEQFF.

This chain links TRBV6-2 or TRBV6-3 with TRBJ2-5, with a tentative D call TRBD1 (7 bases). From germline, CDR1 is MNHEY and CDR2 SVGEGT. The CDR3 is made up of 18 amino acids. Trimming pared 4 bases from V and 4 bases from J, leaving 25 bases between. CDR3 DNA: TGTGCCAGCAGTTTCCGGACAGGTGGGACTGGTATCGGAGAGACCCAGTACTTC. Translating it yields CASSFRTGGTGIGETQYF.

This rearrangement joins TRBV7-9 to TRBJ1-2, with D unresolved. This CDR3 contains 14 residues. Germline V gene lookup returns CDR1 SEHNR and CDR2 FQNEAQ (reference sequence). Trimming removed 1 base at V and 0 bases at J, with 6 bases between. This chain's CDR3 is CASSLVSTNYGYTF. In DNA, the CDR3 is TGTGCCAGCAGCTTAGTCAGCACTAACTATGGCTACACCTTC.

V and J are TRBV5-1 and TRBJ2-5; D remains ambiguous. The CDR3 extends over 12 amino acids. Trimming left V 4 bases short and J 3 bases short, with 7 bases between. Germline V gene lookup returns CDR1 SGHRS and CDR2 YFSETQ. CDR3 in DNA: TGCGCCAGCAGCCTTCCGGAAGAGACCCAGTACTTC. Encoded protein: CASSLPEETQYF. The complete variable domain, with remaining parts taken from reference TRBV5-1 and TRBJ2-5, reads KAGVTQTPRYLIKTRGQQVTLSCSPISGHRSVSWYQQTPGQGLQFLFEYFSETQRNKGNFPGRFSGRQFSNSRSEMNVSTLELGDSALYLCASSLPEETQYFGPGTRLLVL.

The rearrangement joins TRBV6-6 to TRBJ2-1, with 8 nucleotides matching TRBD2. The V segment lost 7 bases and the J segment 7 bases; nucleotides outside the gene matches: 9. This CDR3 comprises 14 residues. Germline V gene sequence: CDR1 MNHNY, CDR2 SVGAGI (reference sequence). This CDR3 is CASTPGLVHNEQFF. The CDR3, as DNA: TGTGCCAGCACTCCGGGACTAGTTCATAATGAGCAGTTCTTC.

The chain couples TRBV4-3 to TRBJ2-2, with TRBD1 matching over 7 bases. The CDR3 extends over 16 amino acids. The V gene's germline CDR1 is LGHNA and CDR2 YSLEER. With 3 bases clipped from V and 1 base from J, the junction kept 5 bases outside the gene matches. Here the CDR3 reads CASSQKGTENTGELFF. For the CDR3, the DNA is TGCGCCAGCAGCCAGAAGGGGACAGAGAACACCGGGGAGCTGTTTTTT.

This chain links TRBV5-6 with TRBJ1-4, with D tentatively TRBD1 (5 bases). CDR1 and CDR2 from the germline V gene are SGHDT and YYEEEE. The CDR3 has 17 amino acids. V was trimmed by 0 bases and J by 0 bases, leaving 12 bases between them. The CDR3 protein is CASSLEGREPTNEKLFF. CDR3 bases: TGTGCCAGCAGCTTGGAAGGCAGGGAACCAACTAATGAAAAACTGTTTTTT.